This T cell receptor beta chain stems from a study of blood T cell repertoires in COVID-19. About the study: The United States, Italy and Spain provided the acute and convalescent COVID-19 samples. T cells, B-cell-depleted T cells, or PBMCs provided the cDNA or gDNA that served as material.

The CDR3 consists of 14 residues. Germline CDR1 reads SGHVS; CDR2 reads FNYEAQ. Study processing details: How many nucleated cells were present was estimated from reference gene primer amplification. Method: immunoSEQ multiplex PCR; TCRdb's copy keeps in-frame clones and lacks some. V and J calls and clone size follow that table, whereas D and trimming were derived from the DNA. The table shows about 260,000 clones, with 84% occurring only once. On this clone: At one of its ends the junction is not consistent with the germline gene, which may arise from a read error.

The rearrangement uses TRBV7-6 and TRBJ2-5, with 8 bases aligning to TRBD2. Sequenced: peripheral blood. This clonotype was sampled from a man aged 55 to 70 with acute or convalescent COVID-19. The CDR3 is CASSSLAGGPSGDF. For the CDR3, the DNA is TGTGCCAGCAGCTCCCTAGCGGGCGGCCCTTCGGGGGACTTC.